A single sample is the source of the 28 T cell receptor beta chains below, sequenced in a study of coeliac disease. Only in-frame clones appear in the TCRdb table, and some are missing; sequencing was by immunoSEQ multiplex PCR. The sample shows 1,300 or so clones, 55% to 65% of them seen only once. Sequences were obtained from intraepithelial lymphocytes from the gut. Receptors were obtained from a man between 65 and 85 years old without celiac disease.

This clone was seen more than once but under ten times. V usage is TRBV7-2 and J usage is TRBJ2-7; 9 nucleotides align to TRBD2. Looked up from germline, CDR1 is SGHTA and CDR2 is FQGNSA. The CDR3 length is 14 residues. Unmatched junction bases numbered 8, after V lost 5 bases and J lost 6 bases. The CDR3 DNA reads TGTGCCAGCAGCCCCGGGACTAGCTTTTCCGAGCAGTACTTC. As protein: CASSPGTSFSEQYF.

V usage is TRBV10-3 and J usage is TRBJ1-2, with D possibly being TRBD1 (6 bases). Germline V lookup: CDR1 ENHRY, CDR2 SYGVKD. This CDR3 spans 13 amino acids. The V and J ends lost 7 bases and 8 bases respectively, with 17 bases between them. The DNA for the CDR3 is TGTGCCATCACCAACGGGGCAGGGGCCGGCTACACCTTC. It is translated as CAITNGAGAGYTF.

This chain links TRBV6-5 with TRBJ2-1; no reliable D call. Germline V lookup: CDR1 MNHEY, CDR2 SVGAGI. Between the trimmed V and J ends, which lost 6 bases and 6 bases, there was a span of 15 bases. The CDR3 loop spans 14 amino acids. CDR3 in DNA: TGTGCCAGCAGAGAGGTTTCGGGTAGCAATGAGCAGTTCTTC. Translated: CASREVSGSNEQFF.

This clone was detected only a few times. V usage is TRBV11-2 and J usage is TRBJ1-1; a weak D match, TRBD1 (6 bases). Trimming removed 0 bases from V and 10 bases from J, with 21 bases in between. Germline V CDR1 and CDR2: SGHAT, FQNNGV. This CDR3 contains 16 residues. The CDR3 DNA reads TGTGCCAGCAGCTTAGATCGGCGTGGGGGGGCGCCGGTAGCTTTCTTT. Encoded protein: CASSLDRRGGAPVAFF.

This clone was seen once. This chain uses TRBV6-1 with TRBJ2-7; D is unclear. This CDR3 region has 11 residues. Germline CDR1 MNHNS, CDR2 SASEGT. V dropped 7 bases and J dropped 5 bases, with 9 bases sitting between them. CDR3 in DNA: TGTGCCAGCAATATCCTCCACGAGCAGTACTTC. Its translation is CASNILHEQYF.

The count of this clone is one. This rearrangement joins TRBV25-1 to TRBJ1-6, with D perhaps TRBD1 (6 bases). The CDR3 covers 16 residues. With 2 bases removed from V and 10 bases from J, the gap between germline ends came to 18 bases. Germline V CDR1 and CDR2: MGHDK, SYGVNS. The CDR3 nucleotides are TGTGCCAGCAGTGAACCGGCGGGGGCCATCGGGTCACCCCTCCACTTT. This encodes CASSEPAGAIGSPLHF.

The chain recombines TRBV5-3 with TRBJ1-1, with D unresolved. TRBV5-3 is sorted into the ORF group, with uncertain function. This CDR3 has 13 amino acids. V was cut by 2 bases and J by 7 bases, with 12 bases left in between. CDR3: CARSFDRRLEAFF. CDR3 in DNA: TGTGCCAGAAGCTTCGATAGGAGACTTGAAGCTTTCTTT.

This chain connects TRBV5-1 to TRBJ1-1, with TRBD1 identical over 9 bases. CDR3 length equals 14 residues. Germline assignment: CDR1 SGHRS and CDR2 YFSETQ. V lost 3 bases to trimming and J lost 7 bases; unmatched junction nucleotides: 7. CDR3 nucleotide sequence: TGCGCCAGCAGCTCACAGGGGGCATCCTATGAAGCTTTCTTT. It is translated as CASSSQGASYEAFF.

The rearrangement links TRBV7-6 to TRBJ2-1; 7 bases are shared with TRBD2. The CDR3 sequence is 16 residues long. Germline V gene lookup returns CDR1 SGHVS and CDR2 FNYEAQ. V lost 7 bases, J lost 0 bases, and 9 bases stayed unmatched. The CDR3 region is CASTPWGGSSYNEQFF. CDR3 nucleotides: TGTGCCAGCACCCCCTGGGGGGGTAGCTCCTACAATGAGCAGTTCTTC.

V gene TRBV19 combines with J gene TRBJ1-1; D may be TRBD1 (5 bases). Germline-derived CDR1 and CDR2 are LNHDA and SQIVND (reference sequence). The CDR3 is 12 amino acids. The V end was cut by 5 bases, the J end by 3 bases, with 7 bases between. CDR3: CASSDRYTEAFF. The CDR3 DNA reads TGTGCCAGTAGTGACAGATACACTGAAGCTTTCTTT.

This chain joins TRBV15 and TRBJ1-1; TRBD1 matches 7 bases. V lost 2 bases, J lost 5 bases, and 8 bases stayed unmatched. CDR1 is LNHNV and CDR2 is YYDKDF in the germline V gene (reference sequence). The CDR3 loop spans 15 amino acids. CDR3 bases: TGTGCCACCAGCAGACCCCCAGGGGGAGTGACTGAAGCTTTCTTT. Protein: CATSRPPGGVTEAFF.

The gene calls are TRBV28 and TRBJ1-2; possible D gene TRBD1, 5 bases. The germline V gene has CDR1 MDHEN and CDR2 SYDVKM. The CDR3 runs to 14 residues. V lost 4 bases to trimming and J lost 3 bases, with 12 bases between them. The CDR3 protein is CASSSSRGHYGYTF. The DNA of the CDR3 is TGTGCCAGCAGTTCTAGTAGGGGTCACTATGGCTACACCTTC.

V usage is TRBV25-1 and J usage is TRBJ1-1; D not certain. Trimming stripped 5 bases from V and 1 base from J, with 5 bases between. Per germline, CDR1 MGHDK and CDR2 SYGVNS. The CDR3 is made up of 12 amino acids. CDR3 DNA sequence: TGTGCCAGCAGTCGGGAGAACACTGAAGCTTTCTTT. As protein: CASSRENTEAFF.

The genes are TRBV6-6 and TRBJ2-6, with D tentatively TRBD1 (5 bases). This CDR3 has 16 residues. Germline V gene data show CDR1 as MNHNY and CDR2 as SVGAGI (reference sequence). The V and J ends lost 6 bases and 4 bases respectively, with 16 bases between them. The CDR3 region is CASRGETSAGANVLTF. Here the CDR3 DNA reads TGTGCCAGCAGAGGGGAAACCTCCGCCGGGGCCAACGTCCTGACTTTC.

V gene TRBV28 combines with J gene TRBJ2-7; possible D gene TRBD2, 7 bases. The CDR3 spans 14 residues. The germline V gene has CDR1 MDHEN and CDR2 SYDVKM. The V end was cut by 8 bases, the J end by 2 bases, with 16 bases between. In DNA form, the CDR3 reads TGTGCCAGCGGGGGCTGGGGGGGGACCTACGAGCAGTACTTC. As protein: CASGGWGGTYEQYF.

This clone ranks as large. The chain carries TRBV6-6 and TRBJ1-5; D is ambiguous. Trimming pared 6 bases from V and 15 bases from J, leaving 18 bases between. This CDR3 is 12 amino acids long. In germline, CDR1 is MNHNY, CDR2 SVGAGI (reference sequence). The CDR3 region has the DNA TGTGCCAGCAGCCTTTCCCGGGAGTTTCCGCATTTT. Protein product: CASSLSREFPHF.

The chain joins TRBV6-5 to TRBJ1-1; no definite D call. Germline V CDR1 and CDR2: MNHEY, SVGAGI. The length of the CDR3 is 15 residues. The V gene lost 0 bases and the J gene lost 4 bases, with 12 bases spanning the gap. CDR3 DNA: TGTGCCAGCAGTTACTCGACCGAGGGAATCACTGAAGCTTTCTTT. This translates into CASSYSTEGITEAFF.

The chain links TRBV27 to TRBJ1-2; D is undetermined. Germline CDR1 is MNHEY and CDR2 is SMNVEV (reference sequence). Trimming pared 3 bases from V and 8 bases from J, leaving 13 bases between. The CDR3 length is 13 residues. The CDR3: CASSFTALGGYTF. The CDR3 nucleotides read TGTGCCAGCAGTTTTACAGCCCTTGGAGGCTACACCTTC.

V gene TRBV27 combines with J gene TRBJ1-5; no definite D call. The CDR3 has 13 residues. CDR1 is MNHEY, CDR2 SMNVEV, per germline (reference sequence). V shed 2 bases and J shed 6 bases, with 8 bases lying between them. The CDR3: CASSLGGGQPQHF. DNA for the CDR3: TGTGCCAGCAGTTTAGGTGGCGGTCAGCCCCAGCATTTT.

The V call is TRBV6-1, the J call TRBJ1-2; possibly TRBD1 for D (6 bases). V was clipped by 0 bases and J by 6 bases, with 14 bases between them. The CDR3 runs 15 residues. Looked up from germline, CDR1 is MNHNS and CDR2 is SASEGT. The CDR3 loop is CASSEARGQGNGYTF. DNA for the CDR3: TGTGCCAGCAGTGAAGCGCGGGGGCAGGGGAATGGCTACACCTTC.

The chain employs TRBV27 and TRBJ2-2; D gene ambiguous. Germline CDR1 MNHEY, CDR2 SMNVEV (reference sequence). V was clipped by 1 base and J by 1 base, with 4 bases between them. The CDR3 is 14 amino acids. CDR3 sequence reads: CASSLFRNTGELFF. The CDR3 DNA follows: TGTGCCAGCAGTTTATTTAGGAACACCGGGGAGCTGTTTTTT.

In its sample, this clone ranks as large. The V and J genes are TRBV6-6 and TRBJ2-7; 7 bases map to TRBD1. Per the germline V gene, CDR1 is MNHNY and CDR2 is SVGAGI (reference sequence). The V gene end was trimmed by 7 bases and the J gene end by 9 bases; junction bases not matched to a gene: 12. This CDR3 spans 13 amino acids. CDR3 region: CASTVTGERAQYF. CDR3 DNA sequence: TGTGCCAGCACCGTAACAGGGGAACGCGCGCAGTACTTC.

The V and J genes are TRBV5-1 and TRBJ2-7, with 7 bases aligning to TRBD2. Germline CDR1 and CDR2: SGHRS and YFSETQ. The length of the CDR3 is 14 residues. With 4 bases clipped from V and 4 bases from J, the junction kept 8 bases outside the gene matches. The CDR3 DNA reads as TGCGCCAGCAGCGTGGGGCAGGGAGGGTACGAGCAGTACTTC. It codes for CASSVGQGGYEQYF.

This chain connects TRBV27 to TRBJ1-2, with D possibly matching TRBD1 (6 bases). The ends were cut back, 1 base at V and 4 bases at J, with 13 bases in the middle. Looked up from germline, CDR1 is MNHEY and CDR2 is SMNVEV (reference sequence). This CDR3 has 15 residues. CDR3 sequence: CASSLFSGQTYGYTF. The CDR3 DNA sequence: TGTGCCAGCAGTTTATTCTCGGGACAAACCTATGGCTACACCTTC.

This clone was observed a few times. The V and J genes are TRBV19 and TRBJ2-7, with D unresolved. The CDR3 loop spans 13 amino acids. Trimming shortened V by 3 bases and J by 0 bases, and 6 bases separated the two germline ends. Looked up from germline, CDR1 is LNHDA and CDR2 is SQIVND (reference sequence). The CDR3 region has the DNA TGTGCCAGTAGTATCAACTTCTCCTACGAGCAGTACTTC. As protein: CASSINFSYEQYF. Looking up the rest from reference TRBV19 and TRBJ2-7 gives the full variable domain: DGGITQSPKYLFRKEGQNVTLSCEQNLNHDAMYWYRQDPGQGLRLIYYSQIVNDFQKGDIAEGYSVSREKKESFPLTVTSAQKNPTAFYLCASSINFSYEQYFGPGTRLTVT.

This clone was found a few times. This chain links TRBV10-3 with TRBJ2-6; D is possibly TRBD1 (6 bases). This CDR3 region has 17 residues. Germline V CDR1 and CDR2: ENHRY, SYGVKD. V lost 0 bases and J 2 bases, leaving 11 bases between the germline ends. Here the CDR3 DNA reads TGTGCCATCAGTGAGTCGAACAGGGCAGCTGGGGCCAACGTCCTGACTTTC. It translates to CAISESNRAAGANVLTF.

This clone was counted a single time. The CDR3 loop reads CASSSRGNNEQFF. The CDR3 nucleotides are TGTGCCAGCAGTTCTCGAGGGAACAATGAGCAGTTCTTC. The rearrangement links TRBV6-5 to TRBJ2-1; TRBD2 is a possible D gene (5 bases). From germline, CDR1 is MNHEY and CDR2 SVGAGI. CDR3 length: 13 amino acids. V was trimmed by 4 bases and J by 5 bases, leaving 9 bases between them.

The CDR3 loop is CASSIASSGYNEQFF. Written as DNA, the CDR3 is TGTGCCAGTAGTATCGCCTCTAGCGGATACAATGAGCAGTTCTTC. J is TRBJ2-1 and V is TRBV19, with 7 bases lining up with TRBD2. The V gene end was trimmed by 3 bases and the J gene end by 4 bases; junction bases not matched to a gene: 6. Germline CDR1 and CDR2: LNHDA and SQIVND (reference sequence). The CDR3 loop spans 15 amino acids.